The source of this T cell receptor beta chain is a study of identifying expanded T cells in peripheral blood. Study-level results: Differentially abundant clones: about 1.1 between replicates, 16.4 at 2 to 3 weeks, 19 to 20 at four. Roughly two-week clone count variance significantly increased as total template count grew.

Collection occurred without any documented infections or immune events in donors. Points on this clone: Its antigen is unknown.

TCRdb keeps only in-frame clones here, not all; method: immunoSEQ multiplex PCR. Among some 81,000 clones listed, 70% to 90% were seen once. The germline gives CDR1 LGHNA, CDR2 YSLEER. This CDR3 is built from 15 residues. V lost 1 base and J lost 7; bases outside the gene matches: 9. Material: blood. This TCR came from a person aged 18 to 75 in good health. This chain links TRBV4-3 with TRBJ2-7; TRBD1 aligns across 8 bases. The DNA of the CDR3 is TGCGCCAGCAGCCAAGCGTCTGGACAGGGCTGGGAGCAGTACTTC. This translates into CASSQASGQGWEQYF.